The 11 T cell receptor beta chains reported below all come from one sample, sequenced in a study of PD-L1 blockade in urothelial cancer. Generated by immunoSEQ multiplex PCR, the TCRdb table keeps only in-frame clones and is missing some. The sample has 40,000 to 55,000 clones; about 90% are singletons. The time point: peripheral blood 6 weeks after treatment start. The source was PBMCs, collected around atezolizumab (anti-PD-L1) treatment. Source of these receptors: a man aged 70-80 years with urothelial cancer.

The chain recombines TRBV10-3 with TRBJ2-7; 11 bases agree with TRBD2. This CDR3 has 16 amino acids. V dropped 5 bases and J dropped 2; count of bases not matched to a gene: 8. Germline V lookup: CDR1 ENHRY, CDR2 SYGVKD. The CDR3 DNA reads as TGTGCCATCAGTCCCGGGACTAGCGGAGGGGCCTACGAGCAGTACTTC. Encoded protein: CAISPGTSGGAYEQYF.

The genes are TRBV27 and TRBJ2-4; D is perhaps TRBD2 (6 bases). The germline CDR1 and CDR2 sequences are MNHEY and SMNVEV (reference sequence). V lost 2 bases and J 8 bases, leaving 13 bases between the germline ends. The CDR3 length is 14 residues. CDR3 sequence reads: CASSLEGRKDIQYF. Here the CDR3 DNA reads TGTGCCAGCAGTTTAGAGGGGAGGAAGGACATTCAGTACTTC.

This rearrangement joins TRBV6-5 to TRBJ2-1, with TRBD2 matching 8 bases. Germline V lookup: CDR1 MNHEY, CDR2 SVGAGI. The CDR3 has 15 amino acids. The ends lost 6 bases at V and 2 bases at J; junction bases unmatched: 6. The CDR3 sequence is CASRYSGTAYNEQFF. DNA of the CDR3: TGTGCCAGCAGGTATAGCGGGACCGCCTACAATGAGCAGTTCTTC.

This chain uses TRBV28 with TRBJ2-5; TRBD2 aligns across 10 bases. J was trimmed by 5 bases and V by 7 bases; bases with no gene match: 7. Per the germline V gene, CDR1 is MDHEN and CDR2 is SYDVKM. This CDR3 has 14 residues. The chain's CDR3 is CASIVAGGGETQYF. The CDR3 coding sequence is TGTGCCAGCATTGTAGCGGGAGGAGGGGAGACCCAGTACTTC.

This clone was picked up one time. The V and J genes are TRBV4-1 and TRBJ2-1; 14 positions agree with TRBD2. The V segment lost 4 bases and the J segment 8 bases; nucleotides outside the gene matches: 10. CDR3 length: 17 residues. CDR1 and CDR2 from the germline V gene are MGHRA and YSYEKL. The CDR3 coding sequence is TGCGCCAGCAGCCTTCTCAAGGGGACTAGCGGGAGTTATGAGCAGTTCTTC. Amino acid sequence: CASSLLKGTSGSYEQFF.

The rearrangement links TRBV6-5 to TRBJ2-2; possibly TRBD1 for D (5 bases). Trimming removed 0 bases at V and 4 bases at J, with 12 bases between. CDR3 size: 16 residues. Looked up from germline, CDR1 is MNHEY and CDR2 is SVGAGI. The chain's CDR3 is CASSYSPGSGTGELFF. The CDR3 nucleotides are TGTGCCAGCAGTTACTCGCCAGGGTCGGGCACCGGGGAGCTGTTTTTT.

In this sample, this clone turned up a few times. CDR3 DNA: TGTGCCAGCAGTCGGGACAGGGTTGGGCTCGGCTATGGCTACACCTTC. Residues: CASSRDRVGLGYGYTF. The chain is built from TRBV27 and TRBJ1-2, with 9 bases lining up with TRBD1. CDR1 MNHEY and CDR2 SMNVEV come from the germline V gene (reference sequence). The V and J ends lost 5 bases and 4 bases, in that order; junction bases with no gene match: 11. The length of the CDR3 is 16 residues.

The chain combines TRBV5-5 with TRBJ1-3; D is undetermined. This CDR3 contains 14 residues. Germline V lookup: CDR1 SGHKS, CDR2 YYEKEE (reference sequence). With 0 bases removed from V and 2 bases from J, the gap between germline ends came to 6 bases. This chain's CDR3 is CASSLGGPGNTIYF. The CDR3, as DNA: TGTGCCAGCAGCTTGGGAGGCCCTGGAAACACCATATATTTT.

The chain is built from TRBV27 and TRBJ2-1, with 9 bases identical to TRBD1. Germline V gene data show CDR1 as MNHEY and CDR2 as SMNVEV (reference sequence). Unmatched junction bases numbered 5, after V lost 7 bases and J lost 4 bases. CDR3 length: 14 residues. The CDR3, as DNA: TGTGCCAGCAACGACAGGGGGAAATACAATGAGCAGTTCTTC. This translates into CASNDRGKYNEQFF.

DNA for the CDR3: TGTGCCAGCAGCTTAGGCGGGGACTGGGACTCAGATACGCAGTATTTT. Encoded protein: CASSLGGDWDSDTQYF. The chain employs TRBV7-9 and TRBJ2-3; a possible D gene is TRBD2 (6 bases). V was trimmed by 1 base and J by 4 bases, leaving 15 bases between them. The CDR3 totals 16 residues. The germline V gene encodes CDR1 SEHNR and CDR2 FQNEAQ (reference sequence).

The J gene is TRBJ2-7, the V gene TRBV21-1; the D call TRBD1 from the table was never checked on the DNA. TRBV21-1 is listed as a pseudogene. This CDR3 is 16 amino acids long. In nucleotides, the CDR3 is TGTGCCAGCAGCAAAGGTAGGACAGAGAAGACCTACGAGCAGTACTTC. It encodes CASSKGRTEKTYEQYF.